This entry features one T cell receptor beta chain sequence. A far larger clone is off by one base, so a read error is likely. This sample also contains other DNA sequences that code for the same CDR3. Looked up from germline, CDR1 is SGDLS and CDR2 is YYNGEE. This CDR3 contains 15 residues. The J segment lost 2 bases and the V segment lost 0 bases, leaving 2 bases of the junction unmatched. Here immunoSEQ multiplex PCR was the method, and the copy in TCRdb shows in-frame clones only, minus some. Of some 19,000 clones in the sample, about four fifths are singletons; the top ten hold around 34%. The sample belongs to a study of sequential checkpoint blockade in melanoma. Background on the study: First-line arms were nivolumab then ipilimumab, or the reverse, randomized 1:1.

Specified treatment: randomized to nivolumab then ipilimumab (arm A) or the reverse (arm B). DNA-damaging chemotherapy had not been given to any patient beforehand. Sorted cells were live CD3+CD8+, lacking CD19 and CD56, from PBMCs. The sample here was CD8+ T cells sorted from blood (inferred from file names), taken from a patient given nivolumab and ipilimumab in sequence. The source of this sequence is a human donor with melanoma. The V call is TRBV9, the J call TRBJ2-1; 7 bases fit TRBD1. The chain's CDR3 is CASSVEGAPYNEQFF. The CDR3, as DNA: TGTGCCAGCAGCGTAGAGGGGGCTCCCTACAATGAGCAGTTCTTC.